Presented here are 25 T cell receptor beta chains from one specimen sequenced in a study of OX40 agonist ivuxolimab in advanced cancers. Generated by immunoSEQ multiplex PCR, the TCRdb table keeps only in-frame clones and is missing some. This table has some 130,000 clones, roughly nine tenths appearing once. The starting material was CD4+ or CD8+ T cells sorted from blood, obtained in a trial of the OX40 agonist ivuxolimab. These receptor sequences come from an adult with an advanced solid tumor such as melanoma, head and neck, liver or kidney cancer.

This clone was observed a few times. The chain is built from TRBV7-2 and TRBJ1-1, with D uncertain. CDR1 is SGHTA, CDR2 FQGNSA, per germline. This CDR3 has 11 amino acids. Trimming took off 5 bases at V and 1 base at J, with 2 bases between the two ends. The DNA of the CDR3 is TGTGCCAGCAGCCAGAACACTGAAGCTTTCTTT. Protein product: CASSQNTEAFF.

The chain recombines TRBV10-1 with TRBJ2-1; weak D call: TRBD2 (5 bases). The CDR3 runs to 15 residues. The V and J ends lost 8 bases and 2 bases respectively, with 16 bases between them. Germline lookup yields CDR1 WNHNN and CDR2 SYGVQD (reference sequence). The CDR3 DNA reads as TGCGCCAGCTCGCCGATCGGGGAGACCTACAATGAGCAGTTCTTC. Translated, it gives CASSPIGETYNEQFF.

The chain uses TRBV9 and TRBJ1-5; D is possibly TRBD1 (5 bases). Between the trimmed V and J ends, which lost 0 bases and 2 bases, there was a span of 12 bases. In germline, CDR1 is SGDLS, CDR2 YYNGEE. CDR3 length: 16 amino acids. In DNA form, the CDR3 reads TGTGCCAGCAGCGTAGCTACCGGAGGGGGCAATCAGCCCCAGCATTTT. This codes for CASSVATGGGNQPQHF.

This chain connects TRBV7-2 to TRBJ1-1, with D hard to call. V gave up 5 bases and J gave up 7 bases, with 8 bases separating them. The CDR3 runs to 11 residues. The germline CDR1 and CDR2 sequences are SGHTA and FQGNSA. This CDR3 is CASSADREAFF. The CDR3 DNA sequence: TGTGCCAGCAGCGCGGATCGTGAAGCTTTCTTT.

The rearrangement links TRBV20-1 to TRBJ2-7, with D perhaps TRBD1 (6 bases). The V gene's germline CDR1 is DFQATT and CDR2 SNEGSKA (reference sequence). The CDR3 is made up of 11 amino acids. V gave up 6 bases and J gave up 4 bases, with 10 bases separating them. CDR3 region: CSANGQYEQYF. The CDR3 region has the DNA TGCAGTGCCAACGGACAGTACGAGCAGTACTTC.

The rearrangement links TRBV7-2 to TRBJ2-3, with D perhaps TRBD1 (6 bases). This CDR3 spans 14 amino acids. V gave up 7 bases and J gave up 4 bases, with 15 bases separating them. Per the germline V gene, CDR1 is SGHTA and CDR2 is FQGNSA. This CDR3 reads CASTLRQVADTQYF. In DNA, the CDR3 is TGTGCCAGCACCCTCCGACAGGTCGCAGATACGCAGTATTTT.

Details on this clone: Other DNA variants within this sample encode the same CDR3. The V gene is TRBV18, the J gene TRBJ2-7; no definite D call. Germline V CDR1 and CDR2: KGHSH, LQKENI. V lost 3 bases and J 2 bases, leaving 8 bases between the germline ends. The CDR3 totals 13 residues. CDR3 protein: CASSPPGAYEQYF. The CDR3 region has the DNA TGTGCCAGCTCACCCCCTGGCGCCTACGAGCAGTACTTC.

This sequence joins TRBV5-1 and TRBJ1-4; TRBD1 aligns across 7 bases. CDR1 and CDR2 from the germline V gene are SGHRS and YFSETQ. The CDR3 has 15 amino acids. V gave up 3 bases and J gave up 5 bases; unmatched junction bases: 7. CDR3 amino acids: CASSSQGQSNEKLFF. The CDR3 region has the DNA TGCGCCAGCAGCTCCCAGGGACAGTCGAATGAAAAACTGTTTTTT.

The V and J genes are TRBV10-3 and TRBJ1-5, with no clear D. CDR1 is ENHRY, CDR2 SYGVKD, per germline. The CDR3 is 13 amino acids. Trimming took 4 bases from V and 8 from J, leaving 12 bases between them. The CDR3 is CAISVSGSEPQHF. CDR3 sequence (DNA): TGTGCCATCAGTGTTTCGGGGTCGGAGCCCCAGCATTTT.

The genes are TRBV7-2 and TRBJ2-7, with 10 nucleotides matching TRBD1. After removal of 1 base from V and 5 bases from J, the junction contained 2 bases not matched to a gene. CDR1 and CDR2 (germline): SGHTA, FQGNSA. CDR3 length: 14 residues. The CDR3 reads CASSLGDRGNEQYF. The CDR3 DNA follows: TGTGCCAGCAGCTTAGGGGACAGGGGCAACGAGCAGTACTTC.

CDR3 sequence (DNA): TGTGCCACGCCCGGGACTAGTCTTCTCTACGAGCAGTACTTC. As protein: CATPGTSLLYEQYF. The chain joins TRBV19 to TRBJ2-7, with 8 bases lining up with TRBD2. Germline V gene sequence: CDR1 LNHDA, CDR2 SQIVND (reference sequence). V lost 10 bases and J lost 3; bases outside the gene matches: 11. The CDR3 length is 14 residues.

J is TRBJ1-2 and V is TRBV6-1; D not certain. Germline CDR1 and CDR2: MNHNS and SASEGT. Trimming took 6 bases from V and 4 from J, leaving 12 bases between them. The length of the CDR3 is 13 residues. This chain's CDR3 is CASRGRSVYGYTF. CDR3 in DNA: TGTGCCAGCAGGGGGAGGTCGGTCTATGGCTACACCTTC.

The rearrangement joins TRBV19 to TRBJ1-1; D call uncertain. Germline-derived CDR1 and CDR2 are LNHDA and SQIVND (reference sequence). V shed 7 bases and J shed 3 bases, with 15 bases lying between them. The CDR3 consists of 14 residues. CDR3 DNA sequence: TGTGCCAGTATCCCACGCGGATATGACACTGAAGCTTTCTTT. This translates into CASIPRGYDTEAFF.

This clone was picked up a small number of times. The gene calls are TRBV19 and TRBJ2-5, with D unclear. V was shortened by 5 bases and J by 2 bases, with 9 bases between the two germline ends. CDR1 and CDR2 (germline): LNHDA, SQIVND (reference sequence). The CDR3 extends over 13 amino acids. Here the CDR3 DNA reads TGTGCCAGTAGTGTCAGTACTCAAGAGACCCAGTACTTC. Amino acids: CASSVSTQETQYF.

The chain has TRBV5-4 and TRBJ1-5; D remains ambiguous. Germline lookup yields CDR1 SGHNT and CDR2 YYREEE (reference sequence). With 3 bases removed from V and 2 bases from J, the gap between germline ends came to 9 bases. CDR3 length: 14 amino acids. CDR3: CASSSYNGNQPQHF. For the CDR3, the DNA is TGTGCCAGCAGCTCCTACAACGGCAATCAGCCCCAGCATTTT. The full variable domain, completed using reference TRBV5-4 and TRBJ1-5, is ETGVTQSPTHLIKTRGQQVTLRCSSQSGHNTVSWYQQALGQGPQFIFQYYREEENGRGNFPPRFSGLQFPNYSSELNVNALELDDSALYLCASSSYNGNQPQHFGDGTRLSIL.

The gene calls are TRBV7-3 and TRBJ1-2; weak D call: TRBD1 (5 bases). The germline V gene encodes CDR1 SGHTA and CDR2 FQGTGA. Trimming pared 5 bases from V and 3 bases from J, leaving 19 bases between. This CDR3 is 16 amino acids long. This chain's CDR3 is CASSPGGWGLDYGYTF. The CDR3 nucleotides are TGTGCCAGCAGCCCAGGCGGTTGGGGGTTGGACTATGGCTACACCTTC.

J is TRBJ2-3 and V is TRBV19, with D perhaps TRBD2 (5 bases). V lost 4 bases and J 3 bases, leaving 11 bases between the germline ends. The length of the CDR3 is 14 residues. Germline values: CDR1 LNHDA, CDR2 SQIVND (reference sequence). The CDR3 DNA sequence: TGTGCCAGTAGTAGGAGCGGAACTACAGATACGCAGTATTTT. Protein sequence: CASSRSGTTDTQYF.

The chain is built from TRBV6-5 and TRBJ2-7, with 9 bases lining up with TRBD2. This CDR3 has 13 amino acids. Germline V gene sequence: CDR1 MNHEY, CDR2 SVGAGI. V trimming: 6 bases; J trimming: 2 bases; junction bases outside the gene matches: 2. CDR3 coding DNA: TGTGCCAGCAGGACTAGCGGTACCTACGAGCAGTACTTC. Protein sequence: CASRTSGTYEQYF.

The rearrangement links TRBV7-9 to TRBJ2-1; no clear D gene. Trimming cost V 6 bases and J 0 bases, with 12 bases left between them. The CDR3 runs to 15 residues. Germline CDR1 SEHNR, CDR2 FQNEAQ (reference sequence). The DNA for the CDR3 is TGTGCCAGCAGTCTAAGGGCAAGCTCCTACAATGAGCAGTTCTTC. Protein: CASSLRASSYNEQFF.

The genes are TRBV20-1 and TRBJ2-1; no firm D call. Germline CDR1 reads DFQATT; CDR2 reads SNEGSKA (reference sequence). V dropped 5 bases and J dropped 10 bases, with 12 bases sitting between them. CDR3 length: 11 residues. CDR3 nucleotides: TGCAGTGCTCGACCCCGCCGGGAGCAGTTCTTC. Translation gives CSARPRREQFF.

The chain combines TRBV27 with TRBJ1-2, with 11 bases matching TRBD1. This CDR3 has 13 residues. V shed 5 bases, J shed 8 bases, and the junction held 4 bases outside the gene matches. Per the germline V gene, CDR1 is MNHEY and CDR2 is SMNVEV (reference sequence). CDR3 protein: CASSRDRGEGYTF. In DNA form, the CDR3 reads TGTGCCAGCAGTCGGGACAGGGGGGAGGGCTACACCTTC.

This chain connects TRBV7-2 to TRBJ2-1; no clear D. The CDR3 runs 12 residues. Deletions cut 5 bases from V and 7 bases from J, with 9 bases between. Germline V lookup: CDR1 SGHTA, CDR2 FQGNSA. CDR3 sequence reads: CASSHPRNEQFF. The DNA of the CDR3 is TGTGCCAGCAGCCACCCCCGTAATGAGCAGTTCTTC.

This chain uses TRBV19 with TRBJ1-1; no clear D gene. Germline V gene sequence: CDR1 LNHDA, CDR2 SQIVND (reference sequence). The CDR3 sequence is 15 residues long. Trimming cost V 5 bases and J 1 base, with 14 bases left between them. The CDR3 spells CASSPLDGSNTEAFF. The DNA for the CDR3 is TGTGCCAGTAGTCCCCTGGACGGTTCGAACACTGAAGCTTTCTTT.

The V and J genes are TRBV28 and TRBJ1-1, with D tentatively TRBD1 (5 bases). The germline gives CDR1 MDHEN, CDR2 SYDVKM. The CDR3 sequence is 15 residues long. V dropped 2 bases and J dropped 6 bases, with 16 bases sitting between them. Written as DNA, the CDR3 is TGTGCCAGCAGTTTACCCTCCACGGGGGTCCCTGAAGCTTTCTTT. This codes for CASSLPSTGVPEAFF.

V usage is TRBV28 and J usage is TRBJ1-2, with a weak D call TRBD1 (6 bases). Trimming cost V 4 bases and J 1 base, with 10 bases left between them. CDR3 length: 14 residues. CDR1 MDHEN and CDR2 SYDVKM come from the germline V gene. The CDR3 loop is CASSSHRVNYGYTF. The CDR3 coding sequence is TGTGCCAGCAGTTCACACAGGGTTAACTATGGCTACACCTTC.